This T cell receptor beta chain was recovered during a study of GPR56 and killer-like receptors on CD4 memory cells (dated by TCRdb to about 2019). In the study overall: According to the study's proposal, human CD4+ memory T-cell differentiation and cytokine production potential are marked by the progressive acquisition of KLRB1, KLRG1, GPR56 and then KLRF1. The study described its healthy blood donors as age-matched to the liver disease patients, who had a median age of around 70 years.

Before TCRbeta sequencing, fluorescence-activated cell sorting was used to enrich five KLR/GPR56-defined CD4+ populations. To test a linear memory differentiation pathway, TCRbeta repertoires were sequenced from five CD4+ T-cell subsets defined by expression of KLRB1, KLRG1, GPR56 and KLRF1. TCR-sequenced cells came from peripheral blood of healthy control individuals, reported as five donors in the TCRbeta analysis figure. Heparinized peripheral blood was collected, and every sample was processed within one hour of being retrieved. Blood was diluted 1:2 in PBS, and peripheral blood mononuclear cells were then isolated from the diluted blood at room temperature by Biocoll density gradient centrifugation. Before flow sorting, CD4+ T cells were magnetically enriched from freshly isolated PBMCs using anti-CD4 MicroBeads. A BD FACSAria II was used to sort CD4+ T cells, enriched from the PBMCs of healthy donors, according to marker expression. For surface staining, the researchers used Miltenyi Biotec antibodies: anti-KLRB1 clone 191B8, anti-KLRF1 clone 4A4.D10 and anti-KLRG1 clone REA261.

For this clonotype: Its target antigen remains unknown.

Results and caveats for the whole study, not just this receptor: Low clonal frequency was observed in the marker-negative population, and a progressive increase in clonal frequency, with a corresponding decrease in TCRbeta diversity, was observed along the proposed pathway. Overlap of TCR repertoires was especially pronounced between late populations 4 and 5, and partly extended to population 3. Clones dominating late populations 4 and 5 were also found in early populations 1 and 2, which the authors took as evidence for linear differentiation. Rather than full repertoires, only the 100 most expanded clones per population were included in the diversity and similarity analyses.

Instrument on record: Illumina HiSeq 2500. For construction of sequencing libraries, the recombined TCRbeta locus was amplified according to a previously published PCR protocol. From the authors' description of their analysis: Reads whose average quality score was below 30 were removed, and the reads that remained were processed with IMSEQ. Vbeta gene, Jbeta gene and CDR3 amino acid sequence were used to define clonotypes. Repertoire overlap between populations was quantified with the Morisita-Horn index computed on the top 100 expanded clones. Renyi diversity profiles calculated on the top 100 expanded clones were used to evaluate clonal diversity. One entry per CDR3 protein sequence results from the TCRdb reprocessing of the reads, with DNA left out. None of the V and J calls come from the authors' own analysis; TCRdb made them. This sample's listing comprises approximately 3,000 distinct CDR3 sequences. The biggest ten clones account for nearly 5.5% of the sample.

The receptor comes from a human donor in good health. Sequencing was done on a sample of memory CD4+ T cells from blood.

The CDR3 protein sequence reads: CSAAERGAHNEQFF. This receptor chain uses TRBV20-1 and TRBJ2-1; TCRdb returns TRBD2, unconfirmable since there is no DNA. Reading the germline V gene (reference sequence) gives CDR1 DFQATT and CDR2 SNEGSKA. The CDR3 holds 14 amino acids from the cysteine to the phenylalanine. The nucleotide record is missing.